This is a list of T cell receptor beta chains from one sample in a study of T cells in Graves' hyperthyroidism and ophthalmopathy. MiXCR, run by TCRdb on the multiplex PCR reads, gives a single entry per CDR3 protein. This sample has approximately 300,000 distinct CDR3 sequences, with roughly 20% found just once. The source material was blood. All receptors derive from a man aged 45-65 years with Graves' ophthalmopathy. Each CDR3 is given with its conserved first and last residue. D genes are given only for firm matches. Clone size, where shown, is once, few, many, or a class for clones that have expanded.

>TRBJ2-6|.|TRBV20-1|many
TGCAGTGCTAGGGCAGGGGCTGGGGCCAACGTCCTGACTTTC
CSARAGAGANVLTF
>TRBJ2-1|TRBD2|TRBV7-2|many
TGTGCCAGCAGCCCCGGGCCCACGGGGGGGGAGCAGTTCTTC
CASSPGPTGGEQFF
>TRBJ2-6|.|TRBV30|.
TGTGCCTGGAGTGTGAGCTCCGGTGGGGCCAACGTCCTGACTTTC
CAWSVSSGGANVLTF
>TRBJ2-7|.|TRBV7-9|many
TGTGCCAGCAGCTTATTAGGGGTGCAGCCCTACGAGCAGTACTTC
CASSLLGVQPYEQYF
>TRBJ2-7|.|TRBV27|few
TGTGCCAGCAGTTTATCCCTCGAGACCTACGAGCAGTACTTC
CASSLSLETYEQYF
>TRBJ2-2|.|TRBV29-1|many
TGCAGCGTTGTGGCGGATGTCGGGGAGCTGTTTTTT
CSVVADVGELFF
>TRBJ1-6|.|TRBV30|.
TGTGCCTGGAGTGTACAGGCAGCCAATTCACCCCTCCACTTT
CAWSVQAANSPLHF
>TRBJ2-2|TRBD1|TRBV12-3/TRBV12-4|few
TGTGCCAGCAGTCCCCCCGGGACAGGGTTCGGGGAGCTGTTTTTT
CASSPPGTGFGELFF
>TRBJ1-4|.|TRBV9|.
TGTGCCAGCACCGCGAGCACTGCAACTAATGAAAAACTGTTTTTT
CASTASTATNEKLFF
>TRBJ1-5|TRBD1|TRBV6-2/TRBV6-3|many
TGTGCCAGCAGTTACTCGGGGACAGGGAATCAGCCCCAGCATTTT
CASSYSGTGNQPQHF
>TRBJ2-2|.|TRBV9|.
TGTGCCAGCAGCGCGACTCCGACCGGGGAGCTGTTTTTT
CASSATPTGELFF
>TRBJ2-2|TRBD2|TRBV28|.
TGTGCCAGCAGTTCCAGATCTAGCGGGATCACCGGGGAGCTGTTTTTT
CASSSRSSGITGELFF
>TRBJ2-1|TRBD2|TRBV3-1|many
TGTGCCAGCAGCCAACTAGCGGATGAGCAGTTCTTC
CASSQLADEQFF
>TRBJ1-5|.|TRBV6-5|few
TGTGCCAGCAGTTACTCACGGGACTTCAATCAGCCCCAGCATTTT
CASSYSRDFNQPQHF
>TRBJ2-5|.|TRBV12-3/TRBV12-4|.
TGTGCCAGCAGCCCTTTAGCCCAAGAGACCCAGTACTTC
CASSPLAQETQYF
>TRBJ2-5|.|TRBV19|few
TGTGCCAGTACCCATGGGGGAAGTCAGACCCAGTACTTC
CASTHGGSQTQYF
>TRBJ2-7|.|TRBV7-2|.
TGTGCCAGCAGCGATAGACAAACGGCGGGACCCTACGAGCAGTACTTC
CASSDRQTAGPYEQYF
>TRBJ1-6|.|TRBV5-1|.
TGCGCCAGCAGCTTGGGCGTTCGCGACAGGAGATACAATTCACCCCTCCACTTT
CASSLGVRDRRYNSPLHF
>TRBJ1-5|.|TRBV11-2|.
TGTGCCAGCAGCTTAGTACTAGGTTTCACTGGGCCCCAGCATTTT
CASSLVLGFTGPQHF
>TRBJ2-7|TRBD1|TRBV18|many
TGTGCCAGCTCACCCGGGACAGGGGGCGAGCAGTACTTC
CASSPGTGGEQYF
>TRBJ2-2|.|TRBV6-1|.
TGTGCCAGCAGTCGCAGAAACGCGAACACCGGGGAGCTGTTTTTT
CASSRRNANTGELFF
>TRBJ1-1|.|TRBV11-2|many
TGTGCCAGCAGCGCCGGGGCGGACACTGAAGCTTTCTTT
CASSAGADTEAFF
>TRBJ1-5|TRBD1|TRBV4-1|few
TGCGCCAGCAGCCAGGGACTACAGGGGACCAAGCATTTT
CASSQGLQGTKHF
>TRBJ2-7|TRBD2|TRBV7-9|.
TGTGCCAGCAGCTCCCCTCGAGGGAGGGCCGGCGAGCAGTACTTC
CASSSPRGRAGEQYF
>TRBJ1-1|TRBD1|TRBV10-3|few
TGTGCCGCCTTTTCCGGGACAGTGAACACTGAAGCTTTCTTT
CAAFSGTVNTEAFF
>TRBJ2-4|.|TRBV6-1|few
TGTGCCAGCACCCGGGAGAGGGACAAAAACATTCAGTACTTC
CASTRERDKNIQYF
>TRBJ2-7|TRBD2|TRBV19|few
TGTGCCAGTAGTCCGATCGGGACTAGCGGGACCTACGAGCAGTACTTC
CASSPIGTSGTYEQYF
>TRBJ2-1|TRBD2|TRBV12-3/TRBV12-4|.
TGTGCCAGCAGTTCGGGACTAGCGGGAGCAGAATACAATGAGCAGTTCTTC
CASSSGLAGAEYNEQFF
>TRBJ2-6|.|TRBV20-1|once
TGCAGTGCTCAGAGGGGGGGAGCTGGGGCCAACGTCCTGACTTTC
CSAQRGGAGANVLTF
>TRBJ2-2|.|TRBV28|few
TGTGCCAGCAGTTACCCCGTTACGGCCGGGGAGCTGTTTTTT
CASSYPVTAGELFF
>TRBJ1-3|TRBD1|TRBV7-2|.
TGTGCCAGCAGCTTACAGGCAGGGGGGCCGGACACCATATATTTT
CASSLQAGGPDTIYF
>TRBJ1-1|.|TRBV2|.
TGTGCCAGCAGTGAGATCGGGCCGGGCACTGAAGCTTTCTTT
CASSEIGPGTEAFF
>TRBJ2-1|TRBD2|TRBV7-8|few
TGTGCCAGCAGCTTACTGACTAGCGGAAACAATGAGCAGTTCTTC
CASSLLTSGNNEQFF